This TCR beta chain was sequenced during a study of technical replicates of blood from a few donors. TCRdb's copy holds only in-frame clones and misses some; the assay was immunoSEQ multiplex PCR. In the table there are 60,000 to 95,000 clones, 90% to 95% of which are singletons. This TCR was recovered from a human donor in good health. Some clones in this sample may be carry-over from other donors' samples. What was sequenced was T cells isolated from PBMCs.

DNA for the CDR3: TGTGCCATCAGTGGAACGACGGGAAACAATGAGCAGTTCTTC. It translates to CAISGTTGNNEQFF. The chain recombines TRBV10-3 with TRBJ2-1; possible D gene TRBD2, 5 bases. The CDR3 has 14 residues. CDR1 is ENHRY, CDR2 SYGVKD, per germline. V lost 4 bases and J lost 5, with 12 bases in between.